One sample yielded the 4 T cell receptor beta chains listed below, sequenced in a study of blood T cell repertoires in COVID-19 (dated by TCRdb to 2018 to 2021). The library was produced with the immunoSEQ multiplex PCR assay. TCRdb provides this immuneACCESS table in a form limited to in-frame rearrangements. Some clones are lacking; in checked studies, under half of them reflect an unresolved V gene, and why the rest are absent is not known. Here the sample has 200,000 to 300,000 clones; 86% occur a single time. Around 1.8% of the sample comes from the top ten. Sequencing was carried out using peripheral blood. The receptors originated from a man aged 30 to 39 with active or convalescent COVID-19.

The genes are TRBV6-5 and TRBJ1-4; no definite D call. Trimming cost V 6 bases and J 8 bases, with 10 bases left between them. The germline gives CDR1 MNHEY, CDR2 SVGAGI. This CDR3 is 12 amino acids long. CDR3 coding DNA: TGTGCCAGCAGCGTTACCGGGGAAAAACTGTTTTTT. It translates to CASSVTGEKLFF.

V and J are TRBV7-3 and TRBJ2-1, with D tentatively TRBD2 (5 bases). CDR3 length equals 15 residues. Deletions cut 6 bases from V and 7 bases from J, with 19 bases between. Germline V gene sequence: CDR1 SGHTA, CDR2 FQGTGA. CDR3 in amino acids: CASSTGVSVRNEQFF. The CDR3 coding sequence is TGTGCCAGCAGTACCGGGGTCTCCGTCCGTAATGAGCAGTTCTTC.

The chain is built from TRBV18 and TRBJ1-4, with D perhaps matching TRBD1 (6 bases). This CDR3 has 16 residues. CDR1 is KGHSH, CDR2 LQKENI, per germline. V shed 2 bases and J shed 0 bases, with 10 bases lying between them. CDR3: CASSPGQTSTNEKLFF. CDR3 DNA sequence: TGTGCCAGCTCACCAGGACAGACTTCAACTAATGAAAAACTGTTTTTT.

The chain couples TRBV6-5 to TRBJ1-1; the match to TRBD1 covers 7 bases. Per the germline V gene, CDR1 is MNHEY and CDR2 is SVGAGI. The ends lost 0 bases at V and 12 bases at J; junction bases unmatched: 10. The CDR3 is 14 residues long. CDR3 amino acids: CASSYSKHRDRSFF. The DNA of the CDR3 is TGTGCCAGCAGTTACTCGAAACACCGGGACAGATCTTTCTTT.